The clone carrying this T cell receptor beta chain has ten or more counts. Its antigen is not identified. This entry is derived from a study of CD8 T cells in ankylosing spondylitis. Findings and limits, study-wide: A TCR beta motif made of 7 to 9 highly homologous variants seemed typical of ankylosing spondylitis blood. As for the disease-linked clones, they showed a CD8+ phenotype and occurred at relatively low frequencies in peripheral blood.

Germline values: CDR1 SQVTM, CDR2 ANQGSEA. This CDR3 comprises 14 residues. Trimming cost V 7 bases and J 7 bases; bases outside gene matches: 15. TCRdb re-called the 5' RACE reads with MiXCR, one entry per CDR3 protein. The sample has about 800,000 distinct CDR3 sequences, around 11% seen once. The material sequenced was blood, either unsorted or a sorted T cell fraction (not recorded which). The source of this sequence is a male donor with ankylosing spondylitis. The chain has TRBV29-1 and TRBJ1-2; 7 bases agree with TRBD1. CDR3 region: CSGENPDRASGYTF. The DNA for the CDR3 is TGCAGCGGGGAGAACCCCGACAGGGCGAGTGGCTACACCTTC.